This T cell receptor beta chain was sequenced for a study of identical twins. This clonotype was counted ten times or more. A universal primer site was created by template switching, with the cDNA bearing unique molecular identifiers. TCRdb re-called the 5' RACE reads with MiXCR, one entry per CDR3 protein. The profile shows approximately 410,000 distinct CDR3 sequences, less than 20% of them singletons. CDR1 and CDR2 from the germline V gene are LNHDA and SQIVND (reference sequence). V shed 4 bases and J shed 3 bases, with 12 bases lying between them. The CDR3 covers 15 residues. Sequenced: naive T cells sorted from blood. The chain recombines TRBV19 with TRBJ2-2; tentative D call: TRBD1 (6 bases). This receptor was identified in a man aged 45-60 years in good health. CDR3 in DNA: TGTGCCAGTAGTAGGCCCCCAGGGGACACCGGGGAGCTGTTTTTT. Its translation: CASSRPPGDTGELFF. The full variable domain, in which reference TRBV19 and TRBJ2-2 provide the parts outside the CDR3, is DGGITQSPKYLFRKEGQNVTLSCEQNLNHDAMYWYRQDPGQGLRLIYYSQIVNDFQKGDIAEGYSVSREKKESFPLTVTSAQKNPTAFYLCASSRPPGDTGELFFGEGSRLTVL.